This T cell receptor beta chain was found in a study of CD8 T cells in Susac syndrome. CD8+ and CD4+ T cells taken from blood had their TCR beta sequenced. Controls comprised healthy donors matched for age and sex. Broader study findings: It was acknowledged by the study that relatively few individuals were included in its TCR sequencing and HLA analysis.

An amount of RNA that ranged from roughly 0.45 to 1 ug was reverse transcribed with random hexamers. An immunoSEQ multiplex PCR generated amplified TCR beta CDR3 products spanning 54 Vbeta and 13 Jbeta. TCRdb reprocessed the immunoSEQ multiplex PCR reads with MiXCR, giving one entry per CDR3 protein. Here the sample spans some 100,000 distinct CDR3 sequences, 92% being singletons. A few counts support this clonotype. The target antigen is unknown. Trimming left V 2 bases short and J 2 bases short, with 6 bases between. CDR3 size: 13 residues. Germline V gives CDR1 SGHTA, CDR2 FQGTGA. This receptor was taken from a human donor in good health. The sequenced material came from CD4+ T cells from PBMCs. V and J are TRBV7-3 and TRBJ1-1; D gene uncertain. The CDR3 reads CASSLETNTEAFF. In DNA, the CDR3 is TGTGCCAGCAGCTTAGAGACTAACACTGAAGCTTTCTTT.